This T cell receptor (beta chain) was recovered during a study of cytomegalovirus exposure and HLA in healthy donors (dated by TCRdb to about 2017). Looking at the study overall: An earlier analysis of 587 of the donors reported about 280 Gb of sequence data and approximately 120 million unique TCR beta sequences obtained from 150 million to 200 million T cells. The study aimed to test whether signatures of past pathogen exposure could be identified by cataloging public T cell receptors. To study patterns of TCR occurrence, a later analysis re-analyzed previously published TCR beta repertoires from just over 650 donors and added high-resolution HLA genotyping. Of the 398 genotyped donors, about 80% fell in the genetic ancestry cluster associated with self-reported Caucasian donors. Donor age, sex, ethnicity and CMV serostatus were compiled together with the repertoire data. On average, around 240,000 unique TCR beta nucleotide sequences were sequenced per donor among roughly 430 genotyped donors of the cohort, with 15% to 20% of those sequences being non-productive. The study profiled the T cell repertoires of approximately 700 subjects by immunosequencing and related them to cytomegalovirus serostatus. Rather than drawing on any new phenotypic data, the later analysis identified candidate immune exposures from TCR beta sequences and the way those sequences occurred across donors. Besides the first cohort of under 700 subjects, a separate validation cohort made up of over a hundred different subjects was used. Roughly 300 gigabases of sequencing data and tens of millions of unique TCR sequences made up an early release that covered around 640 HLA-typed donors. Class I and class II HLA loci were covered by the typing at four-digit resolution. An earlier analysis of approximately 580 of the donors used high-throughput TCR beta sequencing to judge whether each TCR beta V gene segment behaved as functional or pseudogenic. Typing coverage differed by locus: A, B, C, DRB1 and DQB1 were typed in roughly 620-630 donors, DQA1 in roughly 500, DPA1 in 600 to 610, and DPB1 in 400 to 490. All discovery cohort repertoires had been generated using a single sequencing platform. Genome-wide SNP genotypes for about three fifths of the roughly 670 donors were used in a later genetic analysis, which treated that subset as a discovery cohort. To predict cytomegalovirus infection status, the study combined high-throughput TCR immunosequencing, statistical association of individual TCRs with disease status, and machine learning. Because of strong linkage in the cohort, a handful of DR-DQ haplotypes were treated as single units for association and clustering. General findings and caveats noted by the study authors: Most TCR sequences were seen in very few donors, while some public TCRs were found in many individuals. A total of 150 or so TCR beta chains were listed by the study as associated with cytomegalovirus. Compared with the roughly 720-donor mean, donors in an Asian-associated ancestry cluster had fewer N-insertions in productive TCRs, according to a later genetic analysis. A further reported finding was that TCR beta sequences accurately predicted the HLA-A and HLA-B alleles for most subjects in the first cohort. In this cohort, only TCR beta chains were sequenced, and detectable features were limited by the absence of alpha or paired-chain data. A cluster of highly shared sequence variants was judged likely to represent a technical artifact of the sequencing pipeline. In vitro tests confirmed that a few of the cytomegalovirus-associated TCR beta chains recognize cytomegalovirus antigens. CMV serostatus was the only immune exposure information available for the cohort. Correlated functional status among segregating V segments might reflect linkage disequilibrium, but an unknown experimental factor could not be ruled out. In a later analysis, the rate of TCR association differed among HLA loci, with DRB1 alleles having the most associated TCRs and HLA-C alleles having the fewest. Because counts were too low, seventeen rarely observed V segments, including chromosome 9 orphons, were excluded from the earlier analysis of 500 to 700 of the donors. A later analysis reported that several top co-occurrence clusters appeared linked to parvovirus B19, influenza, CMV and Epstein-Barr virus. Sequencing depth was assumed to be roughly uniform across donors in the presence/absence analyses, though that assumption may not hold. According to a later analysis, most CMV-associated TCR beta chains appeared to be HLA-restricted, and the HLA associations seemed to be driven largely by CMV exposure. An earlier analysis of around 540 of the donors showed that most TCR beta V segments appeared in productive rearrangements either about 87% or about 30% of the time, which broadly matched IMGT annotations. In a later analysis, some 18,000 TCR beta sequences were associated with specific HLA alleles at a false discovery rate of 0.05. Because the 87-base-pair reads could not distinguish some IMGT-functional V segments, including TRBV6-2 and TRBV6-3, those segments were excluded. Compared with equally common non-associated chains, HLA-associated TCR beta chains in a later analysis were more clonally expanded and had lower generation probabilities. In both the original and validation cohorts, the classifier was reported to diagnose cytomegalovirus status with high specificity and sensitivity. Assigning TCR associations to individual alleles was difficult when HLA alleles, especially DR and DQ, strongly co-occurred. Because HLA typing was missing for some donors at each locus, association tests included only the typed subset. A later genetic analysis associated a missense DCLRE1C variant with V-gene and J-gene trimming of TCR beta chains, and an independent cohort replicated the association. According to the authors, the approach could potentially be generalized to other disease states and immunological phenotypes.

The cohort was made up of 650 to 700 healthy bone marrow donors. At the time of sampling, all cohort members were nominally healthy, though unrecorded immune exposures were likely present. The donor tested CMV seronegative and was one of the 352 seronegative cohort members. A peripheral blood sample was collected from each donor, and TCR beta sequencing was performed on peripheral blood mononuclear cells. The Qiagen DNeasy Blood Extraction Kit was used to extract genomic DNA from the blood cell samples. Libraries were constructed by the immunoSEQ multiplex PCR assay. The multiplex PCR relied on a mix of 60 forward primers for TCR Vbeta segments and 13 reverse primers for TCR Jbeta segments. A multiplex PCR assay on genomic DNA amplified the CDR3 region of rearranged TCR beta genes. On the Illumina HiSeq System, the amplified TCR beta libraries were sequenced as 87-base-pair reads. Processing in the source paper ran as follows. In a later analysis, 77 million or so unique TCR beta chains were counted across the approximately 640 repertoires, and about 9.9 million of these chains were shared by at least two donors. Raw reads were error-corrected and collapsed into unique sequences by a nearest-neighbor algorithm in which closely related sequences were merged to remove PCR and sequencing errors. CDR3 sequences were aligned to IMGT reference sequences to assign V, D and J gene segments. For a sequence to be retained, a match of at least six nucleotides to both a V gene segment and a J gene segment was required. A rearrangement counted as productive if the CDR3 had no stop codons and remained in frame with V and J, and every other rearrangement counted as non-productive. Following IMGT convention, CDR3 was defined as the stretch from the second conserved V-encoded cysteine to the conserved J-encoded phenylalanine. Sequences without an unambiguous match to a single V gene segment were excluded from the earlier analysis of a few hundred of the donors. In an earlier analysis of around 590 of the donors, a V segment was called functional when productive rearrangements were above 56.7%, and segregating when the standard deviation between donors exceeded 5%. To diagnose cytomegalovirus status from the catalog of TCR beta chain sequences, a statistical classification framework was built. In a later analysis, TCR nucleotide sequences were compared against IMGT/GENE-DB human TR gene sequences so that V and J genes could be assigned. The TCRdist pipeline was used in a later analysis to assign CDR3 sequences and most-parsimonious VDJ recombination scenarios. In a later analysis, each TCR beta chain was defined by its CDR3 amino acid sequence together with its V-gene family, and reads lacking a unique V-gene family were excluded. To address suspected cross-contamination and a sequencing artifact, a later analysis removed a few hundred highly shared, low-generation-probability nucleotide sequences. A later analysis calculated a clonal expansion index for each public chain from normalized within-repertoire ranks of inferred template counts. Generation probabilities in a later analysis came from a VDJ recombination model fitted to out-of-frame rearrangements, and those results were checked against IGoR. In a later analysis, hypergeometric tests were used to score TCR-TCR, TCR-HLA and TCR-CMV co-occurrence, with a repertoire-size bias correction applied to TCR pairs. In a later analysis, false discovery rates were estimated by permuting HLA or CMV assignments 20 times. In a later analysis, co-occurring TCRs were grouped using DBSCAN, and TCRdist sequence similarity was added for clustering within HLA-allele-positive subsets. Co-occurrence clustering excluded repertoires with fewer than 30,000 or more than 120,000 public chains, plus five with anomalous nucleotide sharing. TCRdb stores this immuneACCESS table with in-frame sequences only. Part of the clones is absent; in the studies checked, under half of the shortfall reflects unresolved V genes, and no reason is known for the rest. Clonal size and the V and J genes are those of that table, whereas D and trimming came from the DNA. The sample records around 130,000 clones, about 8.5% of which are singletons. Jointly, the top ten make up 5.5% of the sample.

The CDR3 goes from the cysteine to the phenylalanine over 13 residues. The sequence is cut down to CDR3 DNA, 39 bases in frame from base 1. Trimming removed 3 bases from V and 6 bases from J, leaving 11 bases between the germline ends. CDR1 and CDR2 are read off the germline V gene as SGHTA and FQGNSA. This clone was observed a few times. Its antigen specificity is not known. Base quality data are lacking; no much larger clone is found one base away. The chain links TRBV7-2 with TRBJ1-2; too little of a D gene remains to name it. The source is a man aged 35-49 years in good health and CMV-seronegative. The specimen sequenced was PBMCs. The sequenced DNA is TGTGCCAGCAGCTTTCCAGTTACCGATGGCTACACCTTC. It translates to CASSFPVTDGYTF.